These 8 T cell receptor beta chains were all obtained from the same sample, sequenced in a study of blood T cell repertoires in COVID-19. Profiled with immunoSEQ multiplex PCR; TCRdb holds only in-frame clones, not every one. The sample shows approximately 210,000 clones, 80% to 90% of them seen only once. Material: peripheral blood. Receptors were obtained from a woman aged 80 or over with COVID-19, enrolled during active disease.

This clone was counted a single time. Here the CDR3 DNA reads TGTGCCATCGCCGGTGAATCTAGCGGGGGACCTAGTGAGCAGTTCTTC. Its protein product is CAIAGESSGGPSEQFF. The rearrangement joins TRBV10-3 to TRBJ2-1; 10 bases are shared with TRBD2. This CDR3 has 16 residues. With V trimmed by 8 bases and J by 9 bases, 16 bases remained unmatched. From germline, CDR1 is ENHRY and CDR2 SYGVKD.

The chain joins TRBV11-2 to TRBJ1-2, with 8 positions matching TRBD1. The CDR3 has 15 residues. Per germline, CDR1 SGHAT and CDR2 FQNNGV. The V and J ends lost 5 bases and 4 bases, in that order; junction bases with no gene match: 9. The CDR3 sequence is CASSPVSGQVYGYTF. The CDR3 bases are TGTGCCAGCAGCCCCGTATCGGGACAGGTCTATGGCTACACCTTC.

The gene calls are TRBV2 and TRBJ1-2; D is unclear. V was trimmed by 8 bases and J by 4 bases, leaving 11 bases between them. The V gene's germline CDR1 is SNHLY and CDR2 FYNNEI. CDR3 length: 12 amino acids. The chain's CDR3 is CASVEDRYGYTF. CDR3 DNA: TGTGCCAGCGTAGAGGATCGCTATGGCTACACCTTC.

The CDR3 reads CASSQGGQIYGYTF. The CDR3 nucleotides are TGTGCCAGCAGCCAAGGGGGGCAGATTTATGGCTACACCTTC. The chain uses TRBV3-1 (or the pseudogene TRBV3-2) and TRBJ1-2, with D perhaps matching TRBD1 (6 bases). Germline lookup yields CDR1 LGHDT and CDR2 YNNKEL (reference sequence). The V end lost 1 base, the J end lost 5 bases, and 11 bases lay between the germline ends. CDR3 length: 14 residues.

As for this clone: The sample carries other DNA sequences with the same CDR3. The chain uses TRBV28 and TRBJ2-7; 8 bases match TRBD1. There are 15 residues in the CDR3. V shed 4 bases and J 0 bases; nucleotides not matched to a gene: 5. CDR1 and CDR2 from the germline V gene are MDHEN and SYDVKM. The CDR3: CASSSTGGSSYEQYF. CDR3 nucleotides: TGTGCCAGCAGTTCAACAGGGGGTAGCTCCTACGAGCAGTACTTC.

This clone has only one observation. The sample has other DNA sequences that encode this CDR3 too. V gene TRBV2 combines with J gene TRBJ2-2, with TRBD1 matching over 7 bases. CDR1 is SNHLY, CDR2 FYNNEI, per germline. There are 14 residues in the CDR3. With 5 bases clipped from V and 1 base from J, the junction kept 1 base outside the gene matches. The CDR3 DNA is TGTGCCAGCAGTAGACAGGGGAACACCGGGGAGCTGTTTTTT. Protein sequence: CASSRQGNTGELFF.

The chain carries TRBV3-1 (or the pseudogene TRBV3-2) and TRBJ1-2, with 8 bases aligning to TRBD1. Trimming removed 0 bases from V and 6 bases from J; junction bases left unmatched: 6. CDR1 is LGHDT and CDR2 is YNNKEL in the germline V gene (reference sequence). The CDR3 length is 15 residues. For the CDR3, the DNA is TGTGCCAGCAGCCAAGAAAACCAGGGGGCAAATGGCTACACCTTC. The encoded protein is CASSQENQGANGYTF.

This clone was counted once. The chain is built from TRBV4-3 and TRBJ1-4; possibly TRBD1 for D (6 bases). The CDR3 is 14 residues long. Per the germline V gene, CDR1 is LGHNA and CDR2 is YSLEER. With 4 bases removed from V and 4 bases from J, the gap between germline ends came to 10 bases. The DNA for the CDR3 is TGCGCCAGCAGCCGGTTCAGGGGTAATGAAAAACTGTTTTTT. It translates to CASSRFRGNEKLFF.